One and the same sample provided the 3 T cell receptor beta chains below, sequenced in a study of PD-1 blockade in classical Hodgkin lymphoma. As to time point: cycle 4 day 1 (C4D1), after less than seven weeks of nivolumab. Every patient had relapsed following autologous stem cell transplantation, and cohorts differed in brentuximab vedotin exposure. Here immunoSEQ multiplex PCR was the method, and the copy in TCRdb shows in-frame clones only, minus some. The profile shows roughly 46,000 clones, about 75% of them singletons. Sequencing was performed on peripheral blood mononuclear cells (PBMCs), taken before the fourth cycle of nivolumab. The receptors derive from a human donor with classical Hodgkin lymphoma.

The genes are TRBV28 and TRBJ2-7; the match to TRBD2 covers 8 bases. V shed 3 bases, J shed 1 base, and the junction held 14 bases outside the gene matches. The CDR3 totals 18 residues. Germline CDR1 reads MDHEN; CDR2 reads SYDVKM. The CDR3 region is CASSFSGFRTSGSYEQYF. For the CDR3, the DNA is TGTGCCAGCAGTTTTTCTGGGTTCAGAACTAGCGGTTCCTACGAGCAGTACTTC.

This clone was seen a few times. The chain couples TRBV27 to TRBJ2-3; weak D call: TRBD1 (5 bases). This CDR3 has 13 residues. Germline CDR1 reads MNHEY; CDR2 reads SMNVEV (reference sequence). The V end lost 7 bases, the J end lost 2 bases, and 10 bases lay between the germline ends. The CDR3 loop reads CASMGLYTDTQYF. In nucleotides, the CDR3 is TGTGCCAGCATGGGGCTATACACAGATACGCAGTATTTT.

This chain connects TRBV28 to TRBJ2-3; 7 nucleotides align to TRBD1. The junction had 11 bases not matched to a gene; V was cut back by 5 bases and J by 0 bases. CDR1 MDHEN and CDR2 SYDVKM come from the germline V gene. The CDR3 contains 17 residues. In DNA form, the CDR3 reads TGTGCCAGCAGTCCCGCCAGGGGGATCACTAGCACAGATACGCAGTATTTT. This translates into CASSPARGITSTDTQYF. Full variable domain (outside the CDR3, taken from reference TRBV28 and TRBJ2-3): DVKVTQSSRYLVKRTGEKVFLECVQDMDHENMFWYRQDPGLGLRLIYFSYDVKMKEKGDIPEGYSVSREKKERFSLILESASTNQTSMYLCASSPARGITSTDTQYFGPGTRLTVL.